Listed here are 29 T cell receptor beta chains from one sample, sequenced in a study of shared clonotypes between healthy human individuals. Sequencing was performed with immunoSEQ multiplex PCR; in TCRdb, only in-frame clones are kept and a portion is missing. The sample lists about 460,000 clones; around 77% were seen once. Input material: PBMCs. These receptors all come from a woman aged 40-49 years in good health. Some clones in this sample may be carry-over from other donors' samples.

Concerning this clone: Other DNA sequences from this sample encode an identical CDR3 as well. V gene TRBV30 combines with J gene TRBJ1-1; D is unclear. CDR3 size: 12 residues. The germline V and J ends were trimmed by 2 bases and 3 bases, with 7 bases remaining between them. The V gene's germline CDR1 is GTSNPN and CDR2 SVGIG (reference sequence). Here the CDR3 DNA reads TGTGCCTGGAGTCGAGGGTACACTGAAGCTTTCTTT. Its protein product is CAWSRGYTEAFF.

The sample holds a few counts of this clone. The CDR3 DNA reads TGTGCCAGCAGCGTAGCTACCACTTACAATGAGCAGTTCTTC. Protein: CASSVATTYNEQFF. The chain carries TRBV9 and TRBJ2-1; D gene ambiguous. Germline V gene lookup returns CDR1 SGDLS and CDR2 YYNGEE. The CDR3 has 14 amino acids. The V end was cut by 0 bases, the J end by 4 bases, with 8 bases between. Filled out from reference TRBV9 and TRBJ2-1, the complete variable domain reads DSGVTQTPKHLITATGQRVTLRCSPRSGDLSVYWYQQSLDQGLQFLIQYYNGEERAKGNILERFSAQQFPDLHSELNLSSLELGDSALYFCASSVATTYNEQFFGPGTRLTVL.

In DNA, the CDR3 is TGCGCCAGCAGAGATCACAGGGGCTCGGATAGCAATCAGCCCCAGCATTTT. Its protein product is CASRDHRGSDSNQPQHF. The V and J genes are TRBV4-1 and TRBJ1-5, with 7 bases aligning to TRBD1. Germline CDR1 reads MGHRA; CDR2 reads YSYEKL. J gave up 0 bases and V 6 bases, and 11 bases lay outside the gene matches. There are 17 residues in the CDR3.

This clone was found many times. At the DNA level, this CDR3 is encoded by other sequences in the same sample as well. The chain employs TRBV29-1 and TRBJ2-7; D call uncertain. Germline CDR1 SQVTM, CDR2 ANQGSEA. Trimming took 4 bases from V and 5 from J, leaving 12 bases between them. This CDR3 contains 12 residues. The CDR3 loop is CSVVTASDEQYF. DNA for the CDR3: TGCAGCGTTGTCACCGCCAGCGACGAGCAGTACTTC.

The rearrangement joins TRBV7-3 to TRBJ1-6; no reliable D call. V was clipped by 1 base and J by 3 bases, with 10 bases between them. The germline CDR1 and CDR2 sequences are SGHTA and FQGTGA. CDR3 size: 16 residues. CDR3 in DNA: TGTGCCAGCAGCTTAAGTGGCAGCAACTATAATTCACCCCTCCACTTT. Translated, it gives CASSLSGSNYNSPLHF. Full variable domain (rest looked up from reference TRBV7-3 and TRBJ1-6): GAGVSQTPSNKVTEKGKYVELRCDPISGHTALYWYRQSLGQGPEFLIYFQGTGAADDSGLPNDRFFAVRPEGSVSTLKIQRTERGDSAVYLCASSLSGSNYNSPLHFGNGTRLTVT.

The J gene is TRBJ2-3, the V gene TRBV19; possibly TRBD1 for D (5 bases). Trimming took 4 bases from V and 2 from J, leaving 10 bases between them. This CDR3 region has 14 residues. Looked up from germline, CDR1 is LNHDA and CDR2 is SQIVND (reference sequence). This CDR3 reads CASSTRVHTDTQYF. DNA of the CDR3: TGTGCCAGTAGTACCAGGGTCCACACAGATACGCAGTATTTT.

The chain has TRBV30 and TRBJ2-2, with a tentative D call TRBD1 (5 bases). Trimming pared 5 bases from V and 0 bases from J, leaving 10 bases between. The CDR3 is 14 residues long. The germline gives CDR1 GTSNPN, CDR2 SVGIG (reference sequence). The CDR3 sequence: CAWSGRANTGELFF. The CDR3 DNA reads TGTGCCTGGTCAGGCAGGGCGAACACCGGGGAGCTGTTTTTT.

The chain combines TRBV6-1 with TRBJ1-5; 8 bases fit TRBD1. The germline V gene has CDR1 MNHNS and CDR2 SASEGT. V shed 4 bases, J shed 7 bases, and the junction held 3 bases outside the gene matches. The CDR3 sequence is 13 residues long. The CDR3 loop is CASSGQGRQPQHF. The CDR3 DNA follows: TGTGCCAGCAGTGGACAGGGGAGGCAGCCCCAGCATTTT.

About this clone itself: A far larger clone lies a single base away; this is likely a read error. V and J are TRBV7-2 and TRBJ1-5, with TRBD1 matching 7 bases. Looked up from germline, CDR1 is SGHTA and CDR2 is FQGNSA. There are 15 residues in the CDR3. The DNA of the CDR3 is TGTGCCAGCAGCCTCGCAGGGGGACCCAATCAGTCCCAGCATTTT. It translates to CASSLAGGPNQSQHF.

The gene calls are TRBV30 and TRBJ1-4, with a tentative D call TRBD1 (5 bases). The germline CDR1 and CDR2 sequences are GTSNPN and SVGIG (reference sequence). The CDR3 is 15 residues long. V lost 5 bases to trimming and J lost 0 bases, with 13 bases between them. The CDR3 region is CAWGGVTATNEKLFF. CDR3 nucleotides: TGTGCCTGGGGGGGAGTTACCGCAACTAATGAAAAACTGTTTTTT.

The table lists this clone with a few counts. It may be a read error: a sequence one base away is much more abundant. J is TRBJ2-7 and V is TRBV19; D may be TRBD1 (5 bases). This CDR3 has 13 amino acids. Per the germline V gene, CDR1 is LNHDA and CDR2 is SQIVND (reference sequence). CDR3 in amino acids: CASSIETAYEQHF. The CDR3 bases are TGTGCCAGTAGTATAGAGACAGCCTACGAGCAGCACTTC. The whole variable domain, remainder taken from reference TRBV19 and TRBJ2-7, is DGGITQSPKYLFRKEGQNVTLSCEQNLNHDAMYWYRQDPGQGLRLIYYSQIVNDFQKGDIAEGYSVSREKKESFPLTVTSAQKNPTAFYLCASSIETAYEQHFGPGTRLTVT.

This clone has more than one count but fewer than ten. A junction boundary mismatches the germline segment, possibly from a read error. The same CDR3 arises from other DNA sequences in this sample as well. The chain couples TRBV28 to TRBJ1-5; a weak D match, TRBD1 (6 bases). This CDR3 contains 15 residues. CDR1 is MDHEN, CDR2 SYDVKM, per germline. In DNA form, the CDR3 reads TGTGCCAGCAGTCAAGGACAGTTTAGCAATCAGCCTCAGCATTTT. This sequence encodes CASSQGQFSNQPQHF.

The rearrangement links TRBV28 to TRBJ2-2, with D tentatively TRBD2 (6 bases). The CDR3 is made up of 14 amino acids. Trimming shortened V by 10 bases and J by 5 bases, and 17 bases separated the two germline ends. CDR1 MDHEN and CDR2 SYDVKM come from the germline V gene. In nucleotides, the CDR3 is TGTGCCATACCGGCGCGGGGCCGGACCGGGGAGCTGTTTTTT. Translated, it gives CAIPARGRTGELFF.

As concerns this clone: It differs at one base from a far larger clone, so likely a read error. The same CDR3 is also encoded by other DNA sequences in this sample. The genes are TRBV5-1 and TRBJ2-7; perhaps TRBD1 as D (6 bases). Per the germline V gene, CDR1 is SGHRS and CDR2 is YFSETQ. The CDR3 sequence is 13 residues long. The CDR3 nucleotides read TGCGCCAGCAGCTCGGACAGTCACTACGAGCAGTACTTT. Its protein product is CASSSDSHYEQYF.

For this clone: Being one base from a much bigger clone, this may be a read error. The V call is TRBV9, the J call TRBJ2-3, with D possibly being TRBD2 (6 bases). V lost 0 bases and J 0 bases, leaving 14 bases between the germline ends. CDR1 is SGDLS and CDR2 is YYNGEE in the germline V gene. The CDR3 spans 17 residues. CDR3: CASSVGPSATSTDTQYF. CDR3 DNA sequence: TGTGCCAGCAGCGTAGGGCCTAGCGCTACTAGCACAGATACGCAGTATTTT.

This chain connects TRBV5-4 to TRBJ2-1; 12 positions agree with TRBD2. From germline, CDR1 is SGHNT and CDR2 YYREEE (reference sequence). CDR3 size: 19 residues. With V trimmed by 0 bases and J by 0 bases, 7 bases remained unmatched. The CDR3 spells CASSLGTSGVLSSYNEQFF. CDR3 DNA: TGTGCCAGCAGCTTGGGGACTAGCGGGGTCCTTAGCTCCTACAATGAGCAGTTCTTC.

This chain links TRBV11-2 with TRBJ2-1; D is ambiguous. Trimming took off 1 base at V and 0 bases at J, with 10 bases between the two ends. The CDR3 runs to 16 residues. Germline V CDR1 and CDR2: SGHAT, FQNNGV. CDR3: CASSLVRPSSYNEQFF. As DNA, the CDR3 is TGTGCCAGCAGCTTAGTAAGGCCCAGCTCCTACAATGAGCAGTTCTTC.

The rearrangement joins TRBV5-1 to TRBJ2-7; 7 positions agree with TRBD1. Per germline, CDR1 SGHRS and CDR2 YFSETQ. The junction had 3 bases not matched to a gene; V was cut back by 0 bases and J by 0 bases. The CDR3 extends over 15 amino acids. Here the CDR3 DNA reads TGCGCCAGCAGCTTGGAGACAGGGAGCTCCTACGAGCAGTACTTC. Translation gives CASSLETGSSYEQYF. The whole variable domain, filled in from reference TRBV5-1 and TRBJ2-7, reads KAGVTQTPRYLIKTRGQQVTLSCSPISGHRSVSWYQQTPGQGLQFLFEYFSETQRNKGNFPGRFSGRQFSNSRSEMNVSTLELGDSALYLCASSLETGSSYEQYFGPGTRLTVT.

CDR3 amino acids: CASGFGGSVDEQFF. DNA of the CDR3: TGTGCTAGTGGTTTTGGCGGGAGTGTAGATGAGCAGTTCTTC. The chain has TRBV12-5 and TRBJ2-1; TRBD2 matches at 7 bases. Germline lookup yields CDR1 LGHNT and CDR2 FRNRAP. The length of the CDR3 is 14 residues. V was clipped by 3 bases and J by 8 bases; unmatched bases: 7.

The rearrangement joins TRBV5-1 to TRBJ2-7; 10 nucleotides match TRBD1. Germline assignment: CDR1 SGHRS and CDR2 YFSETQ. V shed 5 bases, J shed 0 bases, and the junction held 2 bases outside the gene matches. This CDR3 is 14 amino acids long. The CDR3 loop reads CASRGQGSSYEQYF. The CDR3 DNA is TGCGCCAGCAGGGGACAGGGGAGCTCCTACGAGCAGTACTTC.

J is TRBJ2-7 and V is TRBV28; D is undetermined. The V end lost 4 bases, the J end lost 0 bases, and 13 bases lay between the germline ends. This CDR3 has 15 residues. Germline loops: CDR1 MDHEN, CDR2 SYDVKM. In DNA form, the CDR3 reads TGTGCCAGCAGTTCCCAATACCGGAGCTCCTACGAGCAGTACTTC. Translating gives CASSSQYRSSYEQYF.

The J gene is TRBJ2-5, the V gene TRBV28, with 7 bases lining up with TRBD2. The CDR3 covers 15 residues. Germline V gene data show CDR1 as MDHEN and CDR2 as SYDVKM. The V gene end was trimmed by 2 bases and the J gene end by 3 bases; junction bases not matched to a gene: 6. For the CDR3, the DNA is TGTGCCAGCAGTTTAAATGGGGGGGGTGAAGAGACCCAGTACTTC. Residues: CASSLNGGGEETQYF.

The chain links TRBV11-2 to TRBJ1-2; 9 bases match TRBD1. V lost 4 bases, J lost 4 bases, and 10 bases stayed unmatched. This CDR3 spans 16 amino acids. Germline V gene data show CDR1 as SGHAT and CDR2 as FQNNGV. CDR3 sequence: CASSSNQGQGGYGYTF. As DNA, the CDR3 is TGTGCCAGCAGCTCCAACCAGGGACAGGGCGGCTATGGCTACACCTTC.

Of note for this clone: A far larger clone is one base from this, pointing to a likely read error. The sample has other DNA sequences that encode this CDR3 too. CDR3 sequence reads: CASSVEVQPYEQYF. The CDR3 DNA follows: TGTGCCAGTAGCGTAGAGGTGCAACCCTACGAGCAGTACTTC. The rearrangement uses TRBV9 and TRBJ2-7, with a weak D call TRBD2 (5 bases). CDR1 SGDLS and CDR2 YYNGEE come from the germline V gene. CDR3 length: 14 amino acids.

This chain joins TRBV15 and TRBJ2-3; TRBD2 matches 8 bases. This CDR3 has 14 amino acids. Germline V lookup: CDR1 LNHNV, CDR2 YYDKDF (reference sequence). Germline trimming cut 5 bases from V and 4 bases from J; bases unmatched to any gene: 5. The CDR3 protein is CATSGRGGADTQYF. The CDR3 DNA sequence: TGTGCCACCAGCGGACGGGGGGGGGCAGATACGCAGTATTTT.

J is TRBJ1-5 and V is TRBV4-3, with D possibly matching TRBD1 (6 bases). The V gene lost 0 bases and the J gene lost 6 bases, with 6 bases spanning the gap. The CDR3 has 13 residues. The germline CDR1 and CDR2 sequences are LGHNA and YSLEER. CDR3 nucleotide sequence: TGCGCCAGCAGCCAAGAGGGGGCTCAGCCCCAGCATTTT. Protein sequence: CASSQEGAQPQHF.

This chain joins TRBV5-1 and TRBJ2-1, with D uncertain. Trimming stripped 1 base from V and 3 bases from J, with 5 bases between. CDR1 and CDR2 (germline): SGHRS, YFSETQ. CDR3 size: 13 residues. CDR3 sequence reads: CASSLRYYNEQFF. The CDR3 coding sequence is TGCGCCAGCAGCTTGAGGTACTACAATGAGCAGTTCTTC.

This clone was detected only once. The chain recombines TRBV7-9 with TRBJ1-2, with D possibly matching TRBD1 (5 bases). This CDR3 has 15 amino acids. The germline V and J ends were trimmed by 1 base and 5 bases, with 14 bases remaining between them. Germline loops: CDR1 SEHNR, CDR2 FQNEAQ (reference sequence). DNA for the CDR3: TGTGCCAGCAGCTTAGAACAGGACAATTTGTATGGCTACACCTTC. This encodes CASSLEQDNLYGYTF.

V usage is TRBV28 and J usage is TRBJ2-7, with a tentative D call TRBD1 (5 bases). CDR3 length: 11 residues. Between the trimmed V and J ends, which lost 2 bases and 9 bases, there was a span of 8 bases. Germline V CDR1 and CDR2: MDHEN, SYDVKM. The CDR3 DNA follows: TGTGCCAGCAGTTTAGCTGGGGCGCAGTACTTC. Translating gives CASSLAGAQYF.